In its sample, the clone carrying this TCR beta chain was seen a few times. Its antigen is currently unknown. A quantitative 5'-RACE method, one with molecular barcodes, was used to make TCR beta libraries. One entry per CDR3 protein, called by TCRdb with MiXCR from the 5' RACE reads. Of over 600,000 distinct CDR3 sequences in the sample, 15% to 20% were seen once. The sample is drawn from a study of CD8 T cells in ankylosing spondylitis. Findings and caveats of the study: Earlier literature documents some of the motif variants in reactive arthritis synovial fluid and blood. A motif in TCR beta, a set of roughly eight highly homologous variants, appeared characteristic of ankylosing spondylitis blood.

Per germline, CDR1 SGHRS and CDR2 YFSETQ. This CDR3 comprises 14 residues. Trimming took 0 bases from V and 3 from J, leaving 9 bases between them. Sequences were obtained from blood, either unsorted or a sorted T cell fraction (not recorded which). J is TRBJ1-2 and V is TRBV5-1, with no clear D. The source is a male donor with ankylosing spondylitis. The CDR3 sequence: CASSLVAEYYGYTF. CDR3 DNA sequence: TGCGCCAGCAGCTTGGTGGCAGAATACTATGGCTACACCTTC.